This T cell receptor beta chain originates from a study of OX40 agonist ivuxolimab in advanced cancers. Study in general: People who had prior anti-PD-1, anti-PD-L1 or anti-CTLA-4 therapy could take part, and approximately 44% had some.

Study findings and constraints: In CD8+ T cells, expanded clones were on average more numerous than in CD4+.

Regarding this clone: Its antigen is currently unknown.

The CDR3 length is 16 residues. Germline V CDR1 and CDR2: SGDLS, YYNGEE. Trimming removed 0 bases at V and 0 bases at J, with 10 bases between. The table came from immunoSEQ multiplex PCR; TCRdb's copy has only in-frame clones and leaves some out. The data hold 75,000 to 80,000 clones, with roughly 94% observed a single time. This clonotype was obtained from an adult with an advanced solid tumor such as melanoma, head and neck, liver or kidney cancer. The rearrangement uses TRBV9 and TRBJ1-3; no definite D call. The sequencing used CD4+ or CD8+ T cells sorted from blood, collected in a trial of the OX40 agonist ivuxolimab. For the CDR3, the DNA is TGTGCCAGCAGCGTAGACGGGTTCTTCTCTGGAAACACCATATATTTT. This translates into CASSVDGFFSGNTIYF. Full variable domain (outside the CDR3, taken from reference TRBV9 and TRBJ1-3): DSGVTQTPKHLITATGQRVTLRCSPRSGDLSVYWYQQSLDQGLQFLIQYYNGEERAKGNILERFSAQQFPDLHSELNLSSLELGDSALYFCASSVDGFFSGNTIYFGEGSWLTVV.